This TCR beta chain appears in the sequencing data of a study of blood T cells in healthy people across ages. The wider study: Capturing about one barcoded beta molecule per two T cells was achieved by template switching.

As regards this clonotype: Its antigen is not identified.

It was with a sample-barcoded 5' primer and a J-beta primer mix that a second PCR of about 6 to 12 cycles was run. Every molecule of cDNA carried a tag from a template-switch adaptor with 12 random nucleotides. TCRdb re-analysed the 5' RACE reads in MiXCR, keeping a single row per CDR3 protein. The data contain about 1,000,000 distinct CDR3 sequences, over 35% of them singletons. Study results and limitations: Roughly linearly, TCR beta diversity per million T cells fell as age increased.

Per the germline V gene, CDR1 is SGDLS and CDR2 is YYNGEE. Trimming left V 4 bases short and J 5 bases short, with 7 bases between. This CDR3 region has 12 residues. The TCR was taken from a woman in her fifties or sixties in good health. The sequenced sample consisted of blood. The chain recombines TRBV9 with TRBJ2-1; D call uncertain. The CDR3 is CASSPLDNEQFF. In DNA, the CDR3 is TGTGCCAGCAGCCCCCTTGACAATGAGCAGTTCTTC.